Here is one TCR beta chain with its context. This entry belongs to a study of CD8+ T cells in alopecia areata. As the sequencing template, cDNA was produced by extracting RNA and reverse transcribing it. The repertoire was sequenced with immunoSEQ multiplex PCR; TCRdb's copy has only in-frame clones and lacks some. The table lists around 170,000 clones, approximately 50% of them singletons. Treatment specified: oral pan-JAK inhibitor, 5-10 mg twice daily. The clonotype comes from a human donor with alopecia areata. Source: CD8+ T cells sorted from blood, taken at week 52, from a patient treated with tofacitinib.

CDR3 amino acids: CASSEGQGTYNQPQHF. As DNA, the CDR3 is TGTGCCAGCAGTGAAGGACAGGGGACTTACAATCAGCCCCAGCATTTT. This rearrangement joins TRBV6-1 to TRBJ1-5, with 8 positions matching TRBD1. Germline assignment: CDR1 MNHNS and CDR2 SASEGT. The CDR3 contains 16 residues. The V segment lost 1 base and the J segment 3 bases; nucleotides outside the gene matches: 5.